This passage covers 21 T cell receptor beta chains from one sample sequenced in a study of OX40 agonist ivuxolimab in advanced cancers. The method was immunoSEQ multiplex PCR; TCRdb's version includes in-frame clones alone and lacks a portion of them. The sample records around 140,000 clones, around 93% being singletons. The sequencing here drew on CD4+ or CD8+ T cells sorted from blood, taken in a trial of the OX40 agonist ivuxolimab. Every receptor here comes from an adult with an advanced solid tumor such as melanoma, head and neck, liver or kidney cancer.

J is TRBJ1-2 and V is TRBV2; D is unclear. Deletions cut 1 base from V and 0 bases from J, with 3 bases between. Germline loops: CDR1 SNHLY, CDR2 FYNNEI. The CDR3 runs to 13 residues. The CDR3 here is CASSEGTNYGYTF. The CDR3 DNA follows: TGTGCCAGCAGTGAAGGAACTAACTATGGCTACACCTTC. The entire variable domain, with the rest obtained from reference TRBV2 and TRBJ1-2, is as follows: EPEVTQTPSHQVTQMGQEVILRCVPISNHLYFYWYRQILGQKVEFLVSFYNNEISEKSEIFDDQFSVERPDGSNFTLKIRSTKLEDSAMYFCASSEGTNYGYTFGSGTRLTVV.

This clone was counted a single time. The chain employs TRBV4-1 and TRBJ2-5, with TRBD2 as a possible D gene (7 bases). The CDR3 is 16 amino acids. V was shortened by 0 bases and J by 9 bases, with 20 bases between the two germline ends. Germline-derived CDR1 and CDR2 are MGHRA and YSYEKL. CDR3 sequence: CASSQEGWRGPPAQYF. The CDR3 bases are TGCGCCAGCAGCCAAGAAGGGTGGCGGGGGCCCCCGGCCCAGTACTTC.

The V and J genes are TRBV29-1 and TRBJ2-1, with 7 nucleotides matching TRBD2. Trimming at V came to 4 bases and at J to 4 bases, leaving 7 bases not matched to a gene. Germline V CDR1 and CDR2: SQVTM, ANQGSEA. The CDR3 totals 14 residues. CDR3 nucleotide sequence: TGCAGCGTTGCGGGGACTACTCTGTACAATGAGCAGTTCTTC. Translation gives CSVAGTTLYNEQFF.

The chain carries TRBV12-5 and TRBJ2-1; D is perhaps TRBD2 (6 bases). The CDR3 spans 13 residues. Trimming pared 0 bases from V and 10 bases from J, leaving 10 bases between. The germline V gene encodes CDR1 LGHNT and CDR2 FRNRAP. Here the CDR3 reads CASGLVLAGEQFF. The CDR3 bases are TGTGCTAGTGGTTTGGTACTAGCCGGGGAGCAGTTCTTC.

The chain carries TRBV14 and TRBJ2-5; perhaps TRBD2 as D (6 bases). CDR1 is SGHDN and CDR2 is FVKESK in the germline V gene. V shed 1 base and J shed 5 bases, with 17 bases lying between them. The length of the CDR3 is 16 residues. CDR3 bases: TGTGCCAGCAGCCAAGGGTTCCTAGCGATGAGGGAGACCCAGTACTTC. This sequence encodes CASSQGFLAMRETQYF.

In DNA, the CDR3 is TGTGCCAGCAGCTTACAGGTGGGCGGGGAGCAGTTCTTC. Residues: CASSLQVGGEQFF. The chain is built from TRBV11-2 and TRBJ2-1; tentative D call: TRBD2 (5 bases). The ends were cut back, 2 bases at V and 10 bases at J, with 12 bases in the middle. Germline lookup yields CDR1 SGHAT and CDR2 FQNNGV. This CDR3 comprises 13 residues. The whole variable domain, filled in from reference TRBV11-2 and TRBJ2-1, reads EAGVAQSPRYKIIEKRQSVAFWCNPISGHATLYWYQQILGQGPKLLIQFQNNGVVDDSQLPKDRFSAERLKGVDSTLKIQPAKLEDSAVYLCASSLQVGGEQFFGPGTRLTVL.

V usage is TRBV5-8 and J usage is TRBJ2-1, with TRBD2 matching over 8 bases. The CDR3 runs to 16 residues. V dropped 3 bases and J dropped 3; count of bases not matched to a gene: 8. Germline CDR1 is SGHTS and CDR2 is YDEGEE. The CDR3 DNA reads TGTGCCAGCAGCTCCGGGGCTAGCGGGTTCTACAATGAGCAGTTCTTC. It yields the protein CASSSGASGFYNEQFF.

CDR3 DNA: TGTGCCAGCAGCAGACAGGTTTCCTACGAGCAGTACTTC. Protein: CASSRQVSYEQYF. The J gene is TRBJ2-7, the V gene TRBV6-5; D possibly corresponds to TRBD1 (6 bases). Germline V CDR1 and CDR2: MNHEY, SVGAGI. There are 13 residues in the CDR3. V lost 6 bases to trimming and J lost 1 base, with 10 bases between them.

J is TRBJ1-1 and V is TRBV27, with 7 bases identical to TRBD1. J gave up 7 bases and V 6 bases, and 14 bases lay outside the gene matches. CDR1 is MNHEY and CDR2 is SMNVEV in the germline V gene (reference sequence). The CDR3 extends over 15 amino acids. CDR3 nucleotide sequence: TGTGCCAGCAGGAACCTCGGGACAGCAAGAGGTGAAGCTTTCTTT. Protein product: CASRNLGTARGEAFF.

The chain couples TRBV5-1 to TRBJ2-7, with TRBD1 matching over 7 bases. Germline V gene lookup returns CDR1 SGHRS and CDR2 YFSETQ. CDR3 length: 15 residues. J was trimmed by 0 bases and V by 2 bases; bases with no gene match: 5. CDR3 DNA sequence: TGCGCCAGCAGCTTTCGACAGGGTTCCTCCTACGAGCAGTACTTC. This gives the protein CASSFRQGSSYEQYF.

The CDR3 here is CASSSYGGVELGEQYF. As DNA, the CDR3 is TGTGCCAGCAGCTCATACGGCGGGGTCGAACTGGGCGAGCAGTACTTC. The chain links TRBV5-6 to TRBJ2-7; D is possibly TRBD2 (6 bases). The CDR3 totals 16 residues. V was cut by 3 bases and J by 6 bases, with 22 bases left in between. Germline CDR1 is SGHDT and CDR2 is YYEEEE.

The chain recombines TRBV9 with TRBJ1-6; D possibly corresponds to TRBD1 (5 bases). Trimming took off 3 bases at V and 1 base at J, with 8 bases between the two ends. The CDR3 length is 15 residues. Germline V CDR1 and CDR2: SGDLS, YYNGEE. The CDR3 DNA reads as TGTGCCAGCAGCGCCCCAGGGTCCTATAATTCACCCCTCCACTTT. This translates into CASSAPGSYNSPLHF.

The V and J genes are TRBV29-1 and TRBJ1-5; D remains unclear. Germline V gene lookup returns CDR1 SQVTM and CDR2 ANQGSEA. The CDR3 runs 13 residues. The V end lost 6 bases, the J end lost 4 bases, and 13 bases lay between the germline ends. As DNA, the CDR3 is TGCAGCGTAGGAGACGGCTTAAATCAGCCCCAGCATTTT. This gives the protein CSVGDGLNQPQHF. Using reference TRBV29-1 and TRBJ1-5 for the parts outside the CDR3, the full variable domain is SAVISQKPSRDICQRGTSLTIQCQVDSQVTMMFWYRQQPGQSLTLIATANQGSEATYESGFVIDKFPISRPNLTFSTLTVSNMSPEDSSIYLCSVGDGLNQPQHFGDGTRLSIL.

The rearrangement uses TRBV14 and TRBJ2-7; TRBD2 aligns across 7 bases. The CDR3 is 15 amino acids. Germline loops: CDR1 SGHDN, CDR2 FVKESK. The V and J ends lost 2 bases and 1 base, in that order; junction bases with no gene match: 5. The CDR3 is CASSQHRGSSYEQYF. The CDR3 bases are TGTGCCAGCAGCCAACATCGCGGGAGTTCCTACGAGCAGTACTTC.

The V gene is TRBV19, the J gene TRBJ2-7; weak D call: TRBD1 (6 bases). Trimming removed 4 bases at V and 0 bases at J, with 10 bases between. The germline V gene has CDR1 LNHDA and CDR2 SQIVND (reference sequence). The CDR3 totals 14 residues. The CDR3: CASSNRDISYEQYF. Written as DNA, the CDR3 is TGTGCCAGTAGTAATAGGGACATCTCCTACGAGCAGTACTTC.

This clone was counted once. The V call is TRBV9, the J call TRBJ1-1, with 8 positions matching TRBD1. This CDR3 has 13 amino acids. Trimming cost V 4 bases and J 6 bases; bases outside gene matches: 5. CDR1 and CDR2 from the germline V gene are SGDLS and YYNGEE. In DNA form, the CDR3 reads TGTGCCAGCAGCACTGGACAGGGATCTGAAGCTTTCTTT. It codes for CASSTGQGSEAFF. Supplemented by reference TRBV9 and TRBJ1-1, the full variable domain reads DSGVTQTPKHLITATGQRVTLRCSPRSGDLSVYWYQQSLDQGLQFLIQYYNGEERAKGNILERFSAQQFPDLHSELNLSSLELGDSALYFCASSTGQGSEAFFGQGTRLTVV.

V usage is TRBV5-5 and J usage is TRBJ1-4; D gene unclear. Germline loops: CDR1 SGHKS, CDR2 YYEKEE (reference sequence). V shed 4 bases and J shed 7 bases, with 14 bases lying between them. The CDR3 length is 14 residues. CDR3 loop: CASSPPVLGEKLFF. The CDR3 DNA sequence: TGTGCCAGCAGCCCGCCGGTTTTGGGTGAAAAACTGTTTTTT.

This chain uses TRBV14 with TRBJ2-3, with a weak D call TRBD2 (7 bases). CDR1 is SGHDN, CDR2 FVKESK, per germline. Trimming removed 6 bases at V and 2 bases at J, with 18 bases between. The CDR3 spans 16 residues. The CDR3 protein is CASRPLGGGNTDTQYF. The CDR3 DNA reads TGTGCCAGCAGACCTCTGGGAGGGGGAAACACAGATACGCAGTATTTT.

The chain recombines TRBV5-5 with TRBJ2-4; TRBD1 matches at 7 bases. CDR1 SGHKS and CDR2 YYEKEE come from the germline V gene (reference sequence). The CDR3 is made up of 17 amino acids. J lost 1 base, V lost 2 bases, and 9 bases had no gene match. The CDR3 DNA reads as TGTGCCAGCAGCTTCGAGGGGGCGAGGTCGGCCAAAAACATTCAGTACTTC. Translating gives CASSFEGARSAKNIQYF.

The V and J genes are TRBV6-1 and TRBJ1-2; D gene unclear. Germline loops: CDR1 MNHNS, CDR2 SASEGT. Trimming left V 2 bases short and J 2 bases short, with 9 bases between. This CDR3 spans 14 amino acids. The CDR3 region has the DNA TGTGCCAGCAGTGAACATGGCGGGAACTATGGCTACACCTTC. The encoded protein is CASSEHGGNYGYTF.

The rearrangement joins TRBV5-1 to TRBJ1-5, with a possible D match to TRBD1 (5 bases). The CDR3 length is 14 residues. Trimming took 1 base from V and 4 from J, leaving 9 bases between them. The germline gives CDR1 SGHRS, CDR2 YFSETQ. In nucleotides, the CDR3 is TGCGCCAGCAGCTTGAGGGGAGGAAATCAGCCCCAGCATTTT. Translating gives CASSLRGGNQPQHF.